A single sample is the source of the 4 T cell receptor beta chains below, sequenced in a study of blood T cell repertoires in COVID-19. TCRdb's copy holds only in-frame clones and misses some; the assay was immunoSEQ multiplex PCR. The repertoire holds 4,000 to 5,000 clones, with 88% as singletons. Sequenced input: peripheral blood. Receptors originate from a man between 65 and 85 years old with COVID-19, enrolled during active disease.

The V and J genes are TRBV11-2 and TRBJ2-7, with unresolved D. CDR1 SGHAT and CDR2 FQNNGV come from the germline V gene. With 5 bases removed from V and 0 bases from J, the gap between germline ends came to 11 bases. This CDR3 is 14 amino acids long. The CDR3 coding sequence is TGTGCCAGCAGCCCTCGACGGAGCTCCTACGAGCAGTACTTC. This sequence encodes CASSPRRSSYEQYF.

There are a few counts of this clone. The chain joins TRBV6-6 to TRBJ2-7; TRBD1 agrees at 8 bases. Losses at the gene ends were 2 bases for V and 3 bases for J; bases not matched to a gene: 9. The CDR3 is 16 amino acids. Germline values: CDR1 MNHNY, CDR2 SVGAGI (reference sequence). The CDR3 here is CASSYEPGQAHYEQYF. CDR3 DNA: TGTGCCAGCAGTTACGAACCGGGACAGGCACACTACGAGCAGTACTTC.

The chain joins TRBV6-5 to TRBJ1-2; 8 bases are shared with TRBD1. Germline-derived CDR1 and CDR2 are MNHEY and SVGAGI. The CDR3 covers 16 residues. V was clipped by 4 bases and J by 0 bases; unmatched bases: 7. CDR3 sequence (DNA): TGTGCCAGCAGTTTCAATTACAGGGGGACTAACTATGGCTACACCTTC. Translated, it gives CASSFNYRGTNYGYTF.

The rearrangement links TRBV6-5 to TRBJ2-7, with D maybe TRBD2 (7 bases). Germline V CDR1 and CDR2: MNHEY, SVGAGI. The CDR3 has 16 amino acids. Between the trimmed V and J ends, which lost 1 base and 4 bases, there was a span of 17 bases. As DNA, the CDR3 is TGTGCCAGCAGTTACTTCCCGGGGGGCGATGGTTACGAGCAGTACTTC. Translating it yields CASSYFPGGDGYEQYF.